This T cell receptor (beta chain) was observed in a study of early T cells in non-severe SARS-CoV-2 infection. In the study overall: Sequencing was performed on bulk RNA from unsorted whole blood, leaving chains unpaired. General study points: VDJdb-based annotation leaned toward anti-spike CD8 responses and missed private and CD4 specificities.

Attached unique molecular identifiers marked individual cDNA molecules. Via MiXCR, TCRdb re-called the 5' RACE reads, giving one row per CDR3 protein. The table shows roughly 48,000 distinct CDR3 sequences, with about 4% occurring only once. Sample share makes this clonotype medium-sized (0.01 to 0.1%). What it binds is unknown. V lost 3 bases and J lost 0; bases outside the gene matches: 11. CDR3 length equals 19 residues. Germline loops: CDR1 WSHSY, CDR2 SAAADI. This receptor was identified in an adult who was a healthcare worker with PCR-confirmed SARS-CoV-2 infection or an uninfected control (not recorded which). The chain couples TRBV10-2 to TRBJ2-1; TRBD2 matches at 10 bases. Sequenced material: whole blood. The CDR3 here is CASSDRLAGAPHSYNEQFF. The CDR3 coding sequence is TGCGCCAGCAGTGATAGGCTAGCGGGAGCCCCGCACTCCTACAATGAGCAGTTCTTC.